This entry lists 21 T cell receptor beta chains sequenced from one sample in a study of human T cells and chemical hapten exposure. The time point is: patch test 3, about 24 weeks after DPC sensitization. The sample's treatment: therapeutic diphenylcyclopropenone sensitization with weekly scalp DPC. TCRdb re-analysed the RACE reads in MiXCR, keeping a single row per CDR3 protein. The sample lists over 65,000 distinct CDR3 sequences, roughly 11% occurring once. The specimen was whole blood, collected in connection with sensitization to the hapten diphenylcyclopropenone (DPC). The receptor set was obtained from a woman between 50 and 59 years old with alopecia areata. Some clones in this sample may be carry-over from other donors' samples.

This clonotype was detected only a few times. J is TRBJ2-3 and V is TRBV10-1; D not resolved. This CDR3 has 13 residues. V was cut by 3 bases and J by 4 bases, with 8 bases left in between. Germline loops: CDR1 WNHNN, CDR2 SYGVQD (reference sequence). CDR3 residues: CASSDPPADTQYF. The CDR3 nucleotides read TGCGCCAGCAGTGATCCCCCGGCAGATACGCAGTATTTT.

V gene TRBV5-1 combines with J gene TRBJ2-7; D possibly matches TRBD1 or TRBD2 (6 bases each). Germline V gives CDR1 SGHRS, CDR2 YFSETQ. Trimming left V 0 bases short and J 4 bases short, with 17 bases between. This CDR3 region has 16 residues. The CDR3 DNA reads TGCGCCAGCAGCTTGGATCTGGGGGGCCGGAGTTACGAGCAGTACTTC. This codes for CASSLDLGGRSYEQYF. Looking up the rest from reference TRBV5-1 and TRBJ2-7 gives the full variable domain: KAGVTQTPRYLIKTRGQQVTLSCSPISGHRSVSWYQQTPGQGLQFLFEYFSETQRNKGNFPGRFSGRQFSNSRSEMNVSTLELGDSALYLCASSLDLGGRSYEQYFGPGTRLTVT.

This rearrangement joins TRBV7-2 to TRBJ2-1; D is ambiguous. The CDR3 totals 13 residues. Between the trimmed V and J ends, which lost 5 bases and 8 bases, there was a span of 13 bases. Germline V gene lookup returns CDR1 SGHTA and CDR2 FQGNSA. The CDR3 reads CASSRATPDEQFF. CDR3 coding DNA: TGTGCCAGCAGCCGTGCGACTCCCGATGAGCAGTTCTTC.

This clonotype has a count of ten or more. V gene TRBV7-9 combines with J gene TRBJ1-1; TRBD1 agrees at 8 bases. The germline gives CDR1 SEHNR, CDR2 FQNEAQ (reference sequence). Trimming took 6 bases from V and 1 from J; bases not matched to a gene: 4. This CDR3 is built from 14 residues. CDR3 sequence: CASRVTGGNTEAFF. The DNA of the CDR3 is TGTGCCAGCAGGGTTACAGGGGGGAACACTGAAGCTTTCTTT.

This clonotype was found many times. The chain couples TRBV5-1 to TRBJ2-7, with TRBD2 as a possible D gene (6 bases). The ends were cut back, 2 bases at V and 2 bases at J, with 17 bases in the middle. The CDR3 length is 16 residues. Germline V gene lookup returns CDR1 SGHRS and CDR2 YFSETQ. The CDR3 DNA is TGCGCCAGCAGCTTTGGAACGGGGGAAAGGCCCTACGAGCAGTACTTC. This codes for CASSFGTGERPYEQYF. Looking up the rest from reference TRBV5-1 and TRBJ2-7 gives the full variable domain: KAGVTQTPRYLIKTRGQQVTLSCSPISGHRSVSWYQQTPGQGLQFLFEYFSETQRNKGNFPGRFSGRQFSNSRSEMNVSTLELGDSALYLCASSFGTGERPYEQYFGPGTRLTVT.

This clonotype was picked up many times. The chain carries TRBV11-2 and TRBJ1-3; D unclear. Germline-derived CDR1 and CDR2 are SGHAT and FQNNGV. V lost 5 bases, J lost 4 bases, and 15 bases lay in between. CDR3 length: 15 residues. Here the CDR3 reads CASSPRPEHGNTIYF. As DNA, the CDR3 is TGTGCCAGCAGCCCCCGCCCGGAGCACGGAAACACCATATATTTT.

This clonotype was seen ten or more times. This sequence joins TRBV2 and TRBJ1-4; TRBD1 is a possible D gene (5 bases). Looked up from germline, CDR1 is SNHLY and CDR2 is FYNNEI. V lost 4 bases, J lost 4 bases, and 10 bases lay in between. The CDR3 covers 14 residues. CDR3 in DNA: TGTGCCAGCAGTGGTGACAGCAATAATGAAAAACTGTTTTTT. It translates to CASSGDSNNEKLFF.

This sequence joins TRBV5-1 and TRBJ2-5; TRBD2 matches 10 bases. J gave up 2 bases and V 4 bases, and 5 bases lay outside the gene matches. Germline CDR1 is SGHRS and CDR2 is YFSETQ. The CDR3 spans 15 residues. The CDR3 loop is CASSRSGGTQETQYF. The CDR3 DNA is TGCGCCAGCAGCCGTAGCGGGGGGACTCAAGAGACCCAGTACTTC.

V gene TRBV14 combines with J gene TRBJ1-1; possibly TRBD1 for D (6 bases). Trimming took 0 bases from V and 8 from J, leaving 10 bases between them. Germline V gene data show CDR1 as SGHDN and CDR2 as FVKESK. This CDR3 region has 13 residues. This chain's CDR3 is CASSQDLGTEAFF. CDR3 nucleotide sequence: TGTGCCAGCAGCCAAGACTTAGGGACAGAAGCTTTCTTT.

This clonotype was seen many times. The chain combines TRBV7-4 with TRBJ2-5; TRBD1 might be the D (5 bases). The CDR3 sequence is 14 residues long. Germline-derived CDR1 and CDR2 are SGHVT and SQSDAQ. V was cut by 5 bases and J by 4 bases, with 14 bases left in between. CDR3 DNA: TGTGCCAGCAGCCGATCAGGGTCAGGAGAGACCCAGTACTTC. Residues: CASSRSGSGETQYF.

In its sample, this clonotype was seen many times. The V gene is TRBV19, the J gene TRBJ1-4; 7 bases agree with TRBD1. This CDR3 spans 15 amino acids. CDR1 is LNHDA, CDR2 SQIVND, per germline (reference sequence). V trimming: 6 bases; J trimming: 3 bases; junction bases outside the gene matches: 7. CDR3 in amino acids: CASSDGTASNEKLFF. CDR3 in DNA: TGTGCCAGTAGCGACGGGACAGCCTCTAATGAAAAACTGTTTTTT. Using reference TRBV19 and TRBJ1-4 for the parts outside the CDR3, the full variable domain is DGGITQSPKYLFRKEGQNVTLSCEQNLNHDAMYWYRQDPGQGLRLIYYSQIVNDFQKGDIAEGYSVSREKKESFPLTVTSAQKNPTAFYLCASSDGTASNEKLFFGSGTQLSVL.

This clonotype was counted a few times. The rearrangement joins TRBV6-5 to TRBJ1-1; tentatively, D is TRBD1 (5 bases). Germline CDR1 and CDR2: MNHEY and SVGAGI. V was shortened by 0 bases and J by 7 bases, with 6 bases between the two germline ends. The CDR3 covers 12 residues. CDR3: CASSYSGLEAFF. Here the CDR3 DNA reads TGTGCCAGCAGTTACTCGGGACTTGAAGCTTTCTTT.

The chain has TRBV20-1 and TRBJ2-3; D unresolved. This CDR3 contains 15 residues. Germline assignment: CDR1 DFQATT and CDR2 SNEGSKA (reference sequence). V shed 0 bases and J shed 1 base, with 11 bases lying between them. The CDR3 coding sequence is TGCAGTGCTAGAGATCGTACTCTTGGCACAGATACGCAGTATTTT. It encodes CSARDRTLGTDTQYF.

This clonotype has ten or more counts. The CDR3 bases are TGCGCCAGCAGCCTTAGTCCCGGGACAGGGGTGGGTGAAGCTTTCTTT. Translated, it gives CASSLSPGTGVGEAFF. This rearrangement joins TRBV4-1 to TRBJ1-1; 10 nucleotides line up with TRBD1. The germline gives CDR1 MGHRA, CDR2 YSYEKL. The junction had 12 bases not matched to a gene; V was cut back by 4 bases and J by 7 bases. The CDR3 is 16 residues long.

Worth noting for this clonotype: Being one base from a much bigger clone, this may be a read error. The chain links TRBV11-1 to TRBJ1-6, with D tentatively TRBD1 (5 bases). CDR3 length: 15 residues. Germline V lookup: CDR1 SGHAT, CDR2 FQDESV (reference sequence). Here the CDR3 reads CANSTRRGWNSPLHF. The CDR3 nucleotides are TGTGCCAACAGCACACGGCGGGGGTGGAATTCACCCCTCCACTTT.

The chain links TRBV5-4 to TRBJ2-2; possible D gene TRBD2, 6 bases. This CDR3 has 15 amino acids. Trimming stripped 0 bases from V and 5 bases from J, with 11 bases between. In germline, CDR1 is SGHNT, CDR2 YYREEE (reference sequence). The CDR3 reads CASSLGGAQTGELFF. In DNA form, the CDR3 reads TGTGCCAGCAGCTTGGGCGGGGCGCAGACCGGGGAGCTGTTTTTT.

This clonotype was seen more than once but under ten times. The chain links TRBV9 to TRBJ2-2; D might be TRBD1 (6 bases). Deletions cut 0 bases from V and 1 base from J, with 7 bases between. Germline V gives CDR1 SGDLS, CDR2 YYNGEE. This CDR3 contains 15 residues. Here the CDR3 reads CASSVGTVNTGELFF. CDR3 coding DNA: TGTGCCAGCAGCGTAGGGACAGTGAACACCGGGGAGCTGTTTTTT.

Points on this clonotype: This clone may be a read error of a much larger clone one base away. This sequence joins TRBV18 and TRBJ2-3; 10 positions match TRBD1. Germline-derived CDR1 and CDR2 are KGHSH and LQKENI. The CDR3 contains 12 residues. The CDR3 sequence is CASRDRGDTQCF. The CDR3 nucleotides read TGTGCCAGCCGGGACAGGGGAGATACGCAGTGTTTT.

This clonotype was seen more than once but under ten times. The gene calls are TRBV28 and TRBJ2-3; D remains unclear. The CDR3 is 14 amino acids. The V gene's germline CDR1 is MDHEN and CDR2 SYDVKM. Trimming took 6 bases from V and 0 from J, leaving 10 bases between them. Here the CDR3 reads CASRTISSTDTQYF. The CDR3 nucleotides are TGTGCCAGCAGAACGATTTCTAGCACAGATACGCAGTATTTT.

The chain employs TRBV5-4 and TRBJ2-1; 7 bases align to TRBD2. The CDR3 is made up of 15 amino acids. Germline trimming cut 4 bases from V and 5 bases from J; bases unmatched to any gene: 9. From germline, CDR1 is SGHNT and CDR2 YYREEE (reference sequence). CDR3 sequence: CASSPFKREDNEQFF. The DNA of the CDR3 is TGTGCCAGCAGCCCTTTTAAGCGGGAAGACAATGAGCAGTTCTTC. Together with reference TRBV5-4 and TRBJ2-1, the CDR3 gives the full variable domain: ETGVTQSPTHLIKTRGQQVTLRCSSQSGHNTVSWYQQALGQGPQFIFQYYREEENGRGNFPPRFSGLQFPNYSSELNVNALELDDSALYLCASSPFKREDNEQFFGPGTRLTVL.

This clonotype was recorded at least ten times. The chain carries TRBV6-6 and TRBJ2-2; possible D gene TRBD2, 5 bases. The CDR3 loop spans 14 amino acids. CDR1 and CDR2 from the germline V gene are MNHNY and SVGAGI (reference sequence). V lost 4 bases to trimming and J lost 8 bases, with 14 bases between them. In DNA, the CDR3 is TGTGCCAGCAGTTCTCCACTAGATAAGGGGGAGCTGTTTTTT. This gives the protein CASSSPLDKGELFF.